This T cell receptor (beta chain) is from a study of tumor-infiltrating lymphocytes in primary liver carcinoma. From 20-30 mg of unsorted bulk tissue, DNA and RNA were co-extracted together. This CDR3 comprises 14 residues. From germline, CDR1 is SEHNR and CDR2 FQNEAQ (reference sequence). With respect to this clonotype: A read error may be the cause here, since a much bigger clone is one base away.

A constant-region primer served to make TCR beta cDNA from about 0.5 ug total RNA. Three rounds of nested multiplex PCR with slightly modified ARM-PCR produced TCR beta libraries. Rounds one and two of PCR, each of roughly 10 cycles, were primed with TRBV1-TRBV30 forward primers and a C-beta reverse primer. TCRdb re-called the multiplex PCR reads through MiXCR, storing one row per CDR3 protein. The sample shows approximately 74,000 distinct CDR3 sequences, around 75% of them seen only once. Input material: liver tumor tissue from sampling region 4. The subset was: tumor region T4, right-lateral pole. This chain joins TRBV7-9 and TRBJ1-2, with 9 bases matching TRBD1. The source of this sequence is a woman in her fifties or sixties with primary liver carcinoma and hepatitis B virus infection. CDR3 coding DNA: TGTGCCAACAGCTTGGCCCAGGGACAGGGCGGCTACACCTTC. This sequence encodes CANSLAQGQGGYTF.